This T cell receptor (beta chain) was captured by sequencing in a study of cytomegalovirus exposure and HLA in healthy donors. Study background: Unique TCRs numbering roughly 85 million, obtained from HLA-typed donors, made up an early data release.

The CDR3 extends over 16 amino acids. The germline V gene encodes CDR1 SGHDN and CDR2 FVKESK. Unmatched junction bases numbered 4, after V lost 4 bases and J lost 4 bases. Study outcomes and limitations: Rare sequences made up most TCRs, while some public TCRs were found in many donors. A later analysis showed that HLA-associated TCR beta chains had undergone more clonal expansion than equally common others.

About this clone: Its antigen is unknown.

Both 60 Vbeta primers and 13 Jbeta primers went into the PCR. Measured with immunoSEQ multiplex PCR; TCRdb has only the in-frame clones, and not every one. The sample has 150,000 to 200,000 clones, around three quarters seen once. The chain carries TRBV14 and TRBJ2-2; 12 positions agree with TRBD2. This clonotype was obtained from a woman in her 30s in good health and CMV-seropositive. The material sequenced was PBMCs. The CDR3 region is CASSPLTSGGTGELFF. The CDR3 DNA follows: TGTGCCAGCAGCCCCTTGACTAGCGGGGGCACCGGGGAGCTGTTTTTT.